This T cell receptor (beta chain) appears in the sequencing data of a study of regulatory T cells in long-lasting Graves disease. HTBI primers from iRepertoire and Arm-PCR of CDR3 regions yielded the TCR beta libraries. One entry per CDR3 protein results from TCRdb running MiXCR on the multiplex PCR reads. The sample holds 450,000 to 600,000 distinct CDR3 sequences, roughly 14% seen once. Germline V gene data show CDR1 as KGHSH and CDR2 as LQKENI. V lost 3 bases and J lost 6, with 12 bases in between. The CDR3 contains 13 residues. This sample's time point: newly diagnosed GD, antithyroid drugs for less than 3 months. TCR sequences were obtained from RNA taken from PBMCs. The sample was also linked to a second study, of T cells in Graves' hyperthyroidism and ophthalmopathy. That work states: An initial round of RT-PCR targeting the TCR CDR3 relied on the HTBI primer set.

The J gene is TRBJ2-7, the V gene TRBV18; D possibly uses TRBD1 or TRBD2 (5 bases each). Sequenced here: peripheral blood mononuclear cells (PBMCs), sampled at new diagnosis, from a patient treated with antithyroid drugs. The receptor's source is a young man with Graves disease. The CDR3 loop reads CASSPPTGLEQYF. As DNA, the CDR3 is TGTGCCAGCTCACCCCCGACGGGGCTCGAGCAGTACTTC.